The 2 T cell receptor beta chains below all came from one sample that was sequenced in a study of blood T cell repertoires in COVID-19. Produced via immunoSEQ multiplex PCR; TCRdb's table is partial and in-frame only. The profile covers about 87,000 clones, with about 79% appearing a single time and 4% to 5% taken by the ten largest. Sequenced material: peripheral blood. These receptors were obtained from a woman in her forties or fifties with acute or convalescent COVID-19.

The V call is TRBV7-2, the J call TRBJ1-3; the D gene is possibly TRBD1 (6 bases). CDR1 and CDR2 (germline): SGHTA, FQGNSA. V was shortened by 0 bases and J by 0 bases, with 9 bases between the two germline ends. The CDR3 is made up of 16 amino acids. In DNA, the CDR3 is TGTGCCAGCAGCTTAGCAGGGGGTCCCTCTGGAAACACCATATATTTT. Its translation: CASSLAGGPSGNTIYF.

The chain has TRBV10-3 and TRBJ2-5; possible D gene TRBD2, 6 bases. This CDR3 region has 12 residues. The V and J ends lost 8 bases and 4 bases respectively, with 11 bases between them. Germline V gene data show CDR1 as ENHRY and CDR2 as SYGVKD. CDR3 DNA sequence: TGTGCCATCGGGAGGCAGGCAGAGACCCAGTACTTC. Translating gives CAIGRQAETQYF.